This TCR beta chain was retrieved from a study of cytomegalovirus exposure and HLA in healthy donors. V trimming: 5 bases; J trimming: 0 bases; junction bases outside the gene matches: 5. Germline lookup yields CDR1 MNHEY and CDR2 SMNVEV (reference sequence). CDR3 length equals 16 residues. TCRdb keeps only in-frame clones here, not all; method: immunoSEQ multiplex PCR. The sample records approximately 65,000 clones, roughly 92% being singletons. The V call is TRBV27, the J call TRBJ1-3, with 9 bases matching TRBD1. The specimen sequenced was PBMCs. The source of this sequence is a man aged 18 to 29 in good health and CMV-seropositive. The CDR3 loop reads CASSLGQGISGNTIYF. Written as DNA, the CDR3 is TGTGCCAGCAGTCTAGGACAGGGGATCTCTGGAAACACCATATATTTT.